Shown below are 19 T cell receptor beta chains from a single sample sequenced in a study of T cells after somatic rescue of genetic block (dated by TCRdb to about 2020). Libraries were prepared through the immunoSEQ multiplex PCR assay. TCRdb carries this immuneACCESS record with in-frame sequences only. Its versions omit some clonotypes, under half of them owing to an unresolved V gene in the studies checked, with the rest unexplained. The sample table records roughly 11,000 clones; less than 80% of these occur just once. The top ten hold 6.5% to 9.5% of the sample. The sequencing sample was made of peripheral blood mononuclear cells (PBMCs). The receptors originated from a boy under 18.

This clone was picked up one time. This sequence joins TRBV15 and TRBJ1-5; D is possibly TRBD1 (5 bases). The germline V gene encodes CDR1 LNHNV and CDR2 YYDKDF (reference sequence). There are 14 residues in the CDR3. Trimming left V 6 bases short and J 4 bases short, with 13 bases between. CDR3 nucleotides: TGTGCCACCAGTCCTCCCCAGGGTAATCAGCCCCAGCATTTT. Protein sequence: CATSPPQGNQPQHF.

V is TRBV20-1 and J is TRBJ2-7; a possible D gene is TRBD1 (6 bases). V was cut by 2 bases and J by 9 bases, with 11 bases left in between. The CDR3 totals 11 residues. Germline CDR1 and CDR2: DFQATT and SNEGSKA (reference sequence). Here the CDR3 reads CSARSTTGQYF. In DNA form, the CDR3 reads TGCAGTGCTAGATCTACGACAGGGCAGTACTTC.

V and J are TRBV27 and TRBJ1-2; weak D call: TRBD1 (5 bases). The CDR3 extends over 15 amino acids. With 3 bases removed from V and 5 bases from J, the gap between germline ends came to 16 bases. Germline V gene data show CDR1 as MNHEY and CDR2 as SMNVEV (reference sequence). The CDR3 reads CASSFNPFGAYGYTF. The CDR3 DNA reads TGTGCCAGCAGTTTTAATCCGTTCGGGGCGTATGGCTACACCTTC.

This rearrangement joins TRBV6-1 to TRBJ2-4; 8 nucleotides align to TRBD2. Germline V gene lookup returns CDR1 MNHNS and CDR2 SASEGT. CDR3 length: 15 residues. After removal of 6 bases from V and 9 bases from J, the junction contained 13 bases not matched to a gene. CDR3 sequence: CASRDSGGPSSIQYF. The CDR3 DNA reads TGTGCCAGCAGGGACTCGGGAGGGCCTTCGAGCATTCAGTACTTC.

For this clone: In the same sample, other DNA sequences code for this CDR3. The J gene is TRBJ1-3, the V gene TRBV7-9; TRBD1 aligns across 7 bases. Germline assignment: CDR1 SEHNR and CDR2 FQNEAQ (reference sequence). The CDR3 is made up of 14 amino acids. Germline trimming cut 9 bases from V and 2 bases from J; bases unmatched to any gene: 7. The CDR3 spells CASRRQGPGNTIYF. CDR3 DNA sequence: TGTGCCAGTAGGAGACAGGGCCCTGGAAACACCATATATTTT.

The chain employs TRBV5-4 and TRBJ2-5; D may correspond to TRBD1 or TRBD2 (5 bases each). CDR3 length equals 20 residues. Germline lookup yields CDR1 SGHNT and CDR2 YYREEE (reference sequence). Trimming stripped 4 bases from V and 4 bases from J, with 32 bases between. The CDR3: CASSLSNFHPGPKRGETQYF. Written as DNA, the CDR3 is TGTGCCAGCAGCCTCTCTAATTTTCATCCGGGACCGAAAAGAGGAGAGACCCAGTACTTC.

The rearrangement joins TRBV5-1 to TRBJ2-1; D is possibly TRBD2 (7 bases). Germline loops: CDR1 SGHRS, CDR2 YFSETQ. The CDR3 is made up of 14 amino acids. The ends were cut back, 5 bases at V and 6 bases at J, with 15 bases in the middle. CDR3 nucleotide sequence: TGCGCCAGCAGGGGGAGGGGGGATCCCAATGAGCAGTTCTTC. It specifies CASRGRGDPNEQFF.

The chain couples TRBV7-6 to TRBJ1-4; D ambiguous. CDR1 and CDR2 from the germline V gene are SGHVS and FNYEAQ. Trimming stripped 4 bases from V and 8 bases from J, with 14 bases between. The CDR3 has 14 amino acids. The DNA of the CDR3 is TGTGCCAGCAGCTCATACTGGAGCCACGAAAAACTGTTTTTT. As protein: CASSSYWSHEKLFF.

The chain joins TRBV5-1 to TRBJ2-7, with D possibly being TRBD2 (6 bases). In germline, CDR1 is SGHRS, CDR2 YFSETQ. The CDR3 is 14 amino acids. V was pared by 2 bases and J by 7 bases, with 16 bases between. Written as DNA, the CDR3 is TGCGCCAGCAGCTTTGCCCGGGAGACGGGGGAGCAGTACTTC. Residues: CASSFARETGEQYF. The full variable domain, rest sourced from reference TRBV5-1 and TRBJ2-7, is KAGVTQTPRYLIKTRGQQVTLSCSPISGHRSVSWYQQTPGQGLQFLFEYFSETQRNKGNFPGRFSGRQFSNSRSEMNVSTLELGDSALYLCASSFARETGEQYFGPGTRLTVT.

V gene TRBV4-3 combines with J gene TRBJ2-6; possibly TRBD2 for D (5 bases). Per the germline V gene, CDR1 is LGHNA and CDR2 is YSLEER. The germline V and J ends were trimmed by 0 bases and 0 bases, with 9 bases remaining between them. This CDR3 is built from 17 residues. CDR3 coding DNA: TGCGCCAGCAGCCAAGAGGTTGCGGGCTCTGGGGCCAACGTCCTGACTTTC. Translation gives CASSQEVAGSGANVLTF.

This clone was detected once. The chain employs TRBV5-1 and TRBJ2-1; tentatively, D is TRBD2 (7 bases). Trimming pared 6 bases from V and 0 bases from J, leaving 13 bases between. This CDR3 is 15 amino acids long. Germline V gene sequence: CDR1 SGHRS, CDR2 YFSETQ. CDR3 sequence reads: CASTGGASSYNEQFF. The CDR3 DNA sequence: TGCGCCAGCACTGGGGGGGCGAGCTCCTACAATGAGCAGTTCTTC.

DNA for the CDR3: TGTGCCAGCAGCTTCGGGGGGCAGACAGATACGCAGTATTTT. It is translated as CASSFGGQTDTQYF. The chain is built from TRBV7-8 and TRBJ2-3; TRBD2 is a possible D gene (7 bases). This CDR3 spans 14 amino acids. Per the germline V gene, CDR1 is SGHVS and CDR2 is FQNEAQ. Trimming left V 3 bases short and J 3 bases short, with 10 bases between.

The CDR3 spells CASSSSTVGLARYNEQFF. The CDR3 DNA reads TGTGCCAGCAGCTCCTCCACTGTGGGACTAGCGCGTTACAATGAGCAGTTCTTC. The chain employs TRBV5-6 and TRBJ2-1; 10 positions match TRBD2. J was trimmed by 4 bases and V by 3 bases; bases with no gene match: 13. The CDR3 totals 18 residues. Germline CDR1 and CDR2: SGHDT and YYEEEE.

V gene TRBV5-1 combines with J gene TRBJ2-7, with D hard to call. Per germline, CDR1 SGHRS and CDR2 YFSETQ. Trimming pared 0 bases from V and 0 bases from J, leaving 10 bases between. The CDR3 length is 15 residues. CDR3 DNA: TGCGCCAGCAGCTTGGCAGGTTCTAGCTCCTACGAGCAGTACTTC. Encoded protein: CASSLAGSSSYEQYF.

The CDR3 sequence: CSAASGFLETQYF. CDR3 DNA: TGCAGCGCCGCATCGGGGTTTTTGGAGACCCAGTACTTC. V is TRBV29-1 and J is TRBJ2-5; maybe TRBD2 (5 bases). The germline CDR1 and CDR2 sequences are SQVTM and ANQGSEA. The CDR3 has 13 residues. V dropped 7 bases and J dropped 5 bases, with 17 bases sitting between them.

The CDR3, as DNA: TGTGCCAGCAGTGTAACAGGGACTGGGGCCAACGTCCTGACTTTC. It yields the protein CASSVTGTGANVLTF. The chain employs TRBV27 and TRBJ2-6; TRBD1 is a possible D gene (6 bases). V lost 5 bases and J lost 2, with 10 bases in between. CDR3 length: 15 residues. The germline V gene encodes CDR1 MNHEY and CDR2 SMNVEV (reference sequence).

The chain has TRBV7-8 and TRBJ1-5; 7 bases match TRBD1. In germline, CDR1 is SGHVS, CDR2 FQNEAQ. V shed 1 base and J 3 bases; nucleotides not matched to a gene: 6. The CDR3 contains 16 residues. DNA of the CDR3: TGTGCCAGCAGCTTAGTAGGCAGGGGGTTCAATCAGCCCCAGCATTTT. It codes for CASSLVGRGFNQPQHF.

CDR3 bases: TGTGCCAGCAGCTTAGAGGACACAGATACGCAGTATTTT. It yields the protein CASSLEDTDTQYF. V gene TRBV7-3 combines with J gene TRBJ2-3; D is unresolved. The germline V gene has CDR1 SGHTA and CDR2 FQGTGA. The CDR3 extends over 13 amino acids. V lost 2 bases, J lost 2 bases, and 5 bases lay in between.

The chain uses TRBV2 and TRBJ2-7; no reliable D call. Germline CDR1 and CDR2: SNHLY and FYNNEI. V lost 8 bases and J 1 base, leaving 9 bases between the germline ends. CDR3 length: 12 residues. The CDR3 protein is CASLGWSYEQYF. The CDR3, as DNA: TGTGCCAGCTTAGGGTGGTCCTACGAGCAGTACTTC.